The 11 T cell receptor beta chains reported below all come from one sample, sequenced in a study of T cells in Graves' hyperthyroidism and ophthalmopathy. Amplification of TCR beta CDR3 regions was performed using RNA transcripts as template. Primed by the HTBI set, a first-round RT-PCR was run on the TCR CDR3. TCRdb re-analysed the multiplex PCR reads in MiXCR, keeping a single row per CDR3 protein. The sample shows approximately 530,000 distinct CDR3 sequences, approximately 20% of them seen only once. Sequenced input: blood. The receptor set was obtained from a man aged 40-49 years with Graves' ophthalmopathy.

This clonotype was counted between two and nine times. This chain uses TRBV6-2 or TRBV6-3 with TRBJ2-1, with D perhaps matching TRBD2 (6 bases). The germline gives CDR1 MNHEY, CDR2 SVGEGT. V was clipped by 4 bases and J by 8 bases, with 6 bases between them. There are 11 residues in the CDR3. The CDR3 region has the DNA TGTGCCAGCAGTTGGGGGGATGAGCAGTTCTTC. As protein: CASSWGDEQFF.

This clonotype was seen at least ten times. This chain links TRBV30 with TRBJ1-1; a weak D match, TRBD1 (5 bases). CDR3 length: 13 amino acids. Germline CDR1 and CDR2: GTSNPN and SVGIG (reference sequence). The V gene lost 5 bases and the J gene lost 1 base, with 11 bases spanning the gap. This CDR3 is CAWAPGENTEAFF. CDR3 in DNA: TGTGCCTGGGCACCGGGGGAGAACACTGAAGCTTTCTTT.

The CDR3 is CASSSVGQGAQPQHF. CDR3 DNA: TGTGCCAGCAGTTCCGTCGGACAGGGGGCTCAGCCCCAGCATTTT. The chain is built from TRBV6-5 and TRBJ1-5, with 11 bases identical to TRBD1. Per the germline V gene, CDR1 is MNHEY and CDR2 is SVGAGI. CDR3 length equals 15 residues. V shed 4 bases and J 6 bases; nucleotides not matched to a gene: 5.

Ten or more counts support this clonotype. This sequence joins TRBV29-1 and TRBJ2-7, with a weak D call TRBD1 (5 bases). Per germline, CDR1 SQVTM and CDR2 ANQGSEA. The CDR3 length is 13 residues. Trimming shortened V by 1 base and J by 5 bases, and 12 bases separated the two germline ends. CDR3 region: CSVEGTGHHEQYF. DNA of the CDR3: TGCAGCGTTGAAGGCACAGGCCACCACGAGCAGTACTTC.

In this sample, this clonotype turned up a few times. The rearrangement joins TRBV5-8 to TRBJ1-1, with D uncertain. The germline V gene encodes CDR1 SGHTS and CDR2 YDEGEE. This CDR3 spans 14 amino acids. Trimming left V 0 bases short and J 4 bases short, with 10 bases between. CDR3 in amino acids: CASSLDTRGTEAFF. For the CDR3, the DNA is TGTGCCAGCAGCTTGGACACACGCGGCACTGAAGCTTTCTTT.

V gene TRBV5-1 combines with J gene TRBJ1-1; TRBD1 aligns across 9 bases. Looked up from germline, CDR1 is SGHRS and CDR2 is YFSETQ. This CDR3 spans 15 amino acids. The V and J ends lost 4 bases and 1 base, in that order; junction bases with no gene match: 5. CDR3 nucleotide sequence: TGCGCCAGCAGCAGGTCGACAGGGGGGAACACTGAAGCTTTCTTT. Amino acids: CASSRSTGGNTEAFF.

The genes are TRBV27 and TRBJ1-1, with D possibly TRBD1 on 5 matching bases. The V gene lost 6 bases and the J gene lost 1 base, with 12 bases spanning the gap. The CDR3 has 14 residues. The germline gives CDR1 MNHEY, CDR2 SMNVEV (reference sequence). In nucleotides, the CDR3 is TGTGCCAGCAGACAGGACCTGGGGAACACTGAAGCTTTCTTT. Translation gives CASRQDLGNTEAFF.

This clonotype was counted at least ten times. The chain uses TRBV2 and TRBJ1-2; D remains unclear. The V gene lost 6 bases and the J gene lost 0 bases, with 11 bases spanning the gap. CDR1 and CDR2 from the germline V gene are SNHLY and FYNNEI. The CDR3 totals 14 residues. The CDR3 region is CASRKGQANYGYTF. CDR3 DNA: TGTGCCAGCAGGAAAGGGCAGGCTAACTATGGCTACACCTTC. The variable domain in full, with the rest retrieved from reference TRBV2 and TRBJ1-2, is EPEVTQTPSHQVTQMGQEVILRCVPISNHLYFYWYRQILGQKVEFLVSFYNNEISEKSEIFDDQFSVERPDGSNFTLKIRSTKLEDSAMYFCASRKGQANYGYTFGSGTRLTVV.

This clonotype was detected only a few times. The chain is built from TRBV28 and TRBJ2-6, with D uncertain. The V end lost 7 bases, the J end lost 0 bases, and 25 bases lay between the germline ends. This CDR3 has 20 amino acids. Germline CDR1 and CDR2: MDHEN and SYDVKM. CDR3 nucleotide sequence: TGTGCCAGCATCACCCGCCGACTGGTAAAGATGTCCTCTGGGGCCAACGTCCTGACTTTC. Encoded protein: CASITRRLVKMSSGANVLTF.

This clonotype was seen at least ten times. This chain joins TRBV3-1 and TRBJ2-1; a weak D match, TRBD1 (5 bases). This CDR3 comprises 13 residues. The germline CDR1 and CDR2 sequences are LGHDT and YNNKEL (reference sequence). The V and J ends lost 0 bases and 11 bases respectively, with 11 bases between them. The CDR3 DNA follows: TGTGCCAGCAGCCAAGAACCCCCAGGGAAGCAGTTCTTC. Protein sequence: CASSQEPPGKQFF.

In its sample, this clonotype was seen many times. The chain recombines TRBV2 with TRBJ2-5, with D possibly matching TRBD2 (6 bases). Germline-derived CDR1 and CDR2 are SNHLY and FYNNEI. Trimming removed 6 bases at V and 0 bases at J, with 11 bases between. The CDR3 spans 14 residues. The CDR3 DNA reads TGTGCCAGCAGGGATTTAGCGGACCAAGAGACCCAGTACTTC. Its protein is CASRDLADQETQYF.